The 4 T cell receptor beta chains below were found in one sample sequenced in a study of patients and donors after allogeneic stem cell transplantation. TCRdb used MiXCR to reprocess the RT-PCR reads, holding one entry per CDR3 protein. The sample carries roughly 880,000 distinct CDR3 sequences, more than 15% recorded once. Sequenced: blood, either unsorted or a sorted T cell fraction (not recorded which). The origin of the receptors is a human donor who was either an allogeneic HSCT recipient or a stem cell or donor lymphocyte infusion donor (not recorded which). It is not recorded whose cells these are; they may come from a transplant donor.

This clonotype was observed a handful of times. V usage is TRBV14 and J usage is TRBJ2-1, with TRBD2 matching 10 bases. Looked up from germline, CDR1 is SGHDN and CDR2 is FVKESK. The V gene end was trimmed by 1 base and the J gene end by 5 bases; junction bases not matched to a gene: 17. This CDR3 has 20 amino acids. The CDR3 is CASSQVWGTLAGEDNNEQFF. CDR3 DNA: TGTGCCAGCAGCCAAGTATGGGGAACCCTAGCGGGAGAGGACAACAATGAGCAGTTCTTC.

This clonotype was counted a few times. V gene TRBV12-3 or TRBV12-4 combines with J gene TRBJ2-2; tentative D call: TRBD1 (5 bases). Trimming removed 7 bases at V and 0 bases at J, with 9 bases between. The CDR3 runs to 14 residues. CDR3 nucleotides: TGTGCCAGCACCCCGACAGCGAACACCGGGGAGCTGTTTTTT. Translation: CASTPTANTGELFF.

This clonotype appeared a few times. The chain couples TRBV5-1 to TRBJ2-5, with no clear D. Deletions cut 2 bases from V and 5 bases from J, with 10 bases between. The CDR3 consists of 13 residues. Germline V gene data show CDR1 as SGHRS and CDR2 as YFSETQ. This chain's CDR3 is CASSFQGRETQYF. The CDR3 DNA is TGCGCCAGCAGCTTTCAAGGTCGGGAGACCCAGTACTTC.

The V and J genes are TRBV20-1 and TRBJ2-7; no clear D gene. The germline V and J ends were trimmed by 6 bases and 3 bases, with 21 bases remaining between them. CDR1 and CDR2 (germline): DFQATT, SNEGSKA (reference sequence). This CDR3 has 15 residues. CDR3 sequence: CSASKVSDGNYEQYF. CDR3 coding DNA: TGCAGTGCGTCGAAGGTTTCGGACGGAAACTACGAGCAGTACTTC.